Presented here are 16 T cell receptor beta chains from one specimen sequenced in a study of response to subunit inactivated influenza vaccine. In TCRdb, the RT-PCR reads were re-called with MiXCR into one record per CDR3 protein. The data show roughly 540,000 distinct CDR3 sequences, approximately 22% seen once. These data are also associated with another study on T cells expressing NK-cell markers. From that report: cDNA encoding TCR beta was synthesized via 5'RACE template switching incorporating UMIs.

The sample in question was CD4+ T cells sorted from PBMCs, obtained 11 to 12 days after vaccination. Receptor source: a man over 45 who received an inactivated influenza vaccine.

In its sample, this clonotype was seen a few times. The chain employs TRBV6-1 and TRBJ2-7; D perhaps matches TRBD1 (5 bases). The CDR3 totals 15 residues. Germline V gives CDR1 MNHNS, CDR2 SASEGT. V was trimmed by 0 bases and J by 9 bases, leaving 18 bases between them. The CDR3 nucleotides read TGTGCCAGCAGTGAAGCGACTGGTGGAAGGGGTGGGCAGTACTTC. Protein product: CASSEATGGRGGQYF.

This chain connects TRBV19 to TRBJ2-7, with unresolved D. CDR1 and CDR2 from the germline V gene are LNHDA and SQIVND (reference sequence). Trimming took off 7 bases at V and 3 bases at J, with 13 bases between the two ends. This CDR3 has 13 amino acids. CDR3 nucleotide sequence: TGTGCCAGTAACTACAAGCCGGGCTACGAGCAGTACTTC. Amino acids: CASNYKPGYEQYF.

The chain combines TRBV6-2 or TRBV6-3 with TRBJ2-2; D uncertain. Germline CDR1 and CDR2: MNHEY and SVGEGT. Trimming removed 5 bases at V and 7 bases at J, with 14 bases between. The CDR3 is made up of 14 amino acids. CDR3 residues: CASSRSRNGGELFF. Written as DNA, the CDR3 is TGTGCCAGCAGTAGGTCCAGAAATGGCGGGGAGCTGTTTTTT.

This clonotype was counted a few times. The chain combines TRBV20-1 with TRBJ2-5; 7 bases are a match to TRBD2. The germline V gene encodes CDR1 DFQATT and CDR2 SNEGSKA (reference sequence). The trim removed 0 bases at V and 3 bases at J, leaving 13 bases unmatched. This CDR3 region has 17 residues. The CDR3 here is CSARDIFGLGQEETQYF. Here the CDR3 DNA reads TGCAGTGCTAGAGATATCTTTGGACTAGGTCAGGAAGAGACCCAGTACTTC.

Only a few counts were recorded for this clonotype. This chain links TRBV20-1 with TRBJ2-7; D perhaps matches TRBD2 (7 bases). Germline CDR1 and CDR2: DFQATT and SNEGSKA (reference sequence). V was pared by 6 bases and J by 3 bases, with 18 bases between. This CDR3 region has 14 residues. CDR3 sequence (DNA): TGCAGTGCATTGGGGGGGCAGGGGCTCTACGAGCAGTACTTC. This codes for CSALGGQGLYEQYF.

This clonotype turned up a few times. The chain combines TRBV5-1 with TRBJ2-5, with D uncertain. The CDR3 sequence is 14 residues long. V lost 2 bases, J lost 2 bases, and 10 bases lay in between. The germline CDR1 and CDR2 sequences are SGHRS and YFSETQ. CDR3: CASSFGFAQETQYF. Written as DNA, the CDR3 is TGCGCCAGCAGCTTCGGGTTTGCACAAGAGACCCAGTACTTC.

The chain employs TRBV4-1 and TRBJ1-1; D is unresolved. Trimming took 1 base from V and 1 from J, leaving 19 bases between them. The germline V gene has CDR1 MGHRA and CDR2 YSYEKL. CDR3 length: 18 residues. This chain's CDR3 is CASSQVQSAGLSNTEAFF. The DNA of the CDR3 is TGCGCCAGCAGCCAAGTCCAGTCTGCAGGACTCTCGAACACTGAAGCTTTCTTT.

The J gene is TRBJ2-2, the V gene TRBV6-2 or TRBV6-3; D might be TRBD1 (6 bases). Trimming stripped 7 bases from V and 2 bases from J, with 23 bases between. In germline, CDR1 is MNHEY, CDR2 SVGEGT. The CDR3 is 18 amino acids. The CDR3 coding sequence is TGTGCCAGCACCTTCCGTCCGGGGACACCCTCCAACACCGGGGAGCTGTTTTTT. This encodes CASTFRPGTPSNTGELFF.

V and J are TRBV6-1 and TRBJ2-7; 8 bases map to TRBD2. This CDR3 region has 14 residues. V was pared by 7 bases and J by 5 bases, with 10 bases of the junction left unmatched. Germline V gene lookup returns CDR1 MNHNS and CDR2 SASEGT. CDR3 sequence: CASKARGARDEQYF. DNA for the CDR3: TGTGCCAGCAAAGCGCGGGGGGCGCGGGACGAGCAGTACTTC.

There are a few counts of this clonotype. One junction end disagrees with the germline gene, perhaps due to a read error. For the CDR3, the DNA is TGTGCCAGCAGCCTAGCGGGTAGGGTCTACAATGAGCAGTTCTTC. This sequence encodes CASSLAGRVYNEQFF. The rearrangement links TRBV7-2 to TRBJ2-1; 8 bases agree with TRBD2. Looked up from germline, CDR1 is SGHTA and CDR2 is FQGNSA. CDR3 length: 15 amino acids.

The rearrangement joins TRBV4-2 to TRBJ2-3; maybe TRBD2 (5 bases). This CDR3 comprises 14 residues. Germline CDR1 reads LGHNA; CDR2 reads YNFKEQ. Trimming took 0 bases from V and 6 from J, leaving 10 bases between them. CDR3 in DNA: TGTGCCAGCAGCCAAGAATTCAAGCGGGATACGCAGTATTTT. It specifies CASSQEFKRDTQYF.

The chain couples TRBV4-2 to TRBJ2-3; TRBD1 or TRBD2 may be the D gene (5 bases each). CDR1 and CDR2 from the germline V gene are LGHNA and YNFKEQ. V was trimmed by 4 bases and J by 6 bases, leaving 14 bases between them. This CDR3 region has 14 residues. The CDR3 region has the DNA TGTGCCAGCAGCCCACCGAGGGGCCGGGATACGCAGTATTTT. Its protein is CASSPPRGRDTQYF.

The genes are TRBV3-1 and TRBJ2-1, with D tentatively TRBD1 (5 bases). Germline values: CDR1 LGHDT, CDR2 YNNKEL (reference sequence). CDR3 length: 16 residues. The V gene lost 4 bases and the J gene lost 0 bases, with 13 bases spanning the gap. CDR3 in amino acids: CASSLGQPSSYNEQFF. The CDR3 coding sequence is TGTGCCAGCAGCCTCGGACAACCGAGCTCCTACAATGAGCAGTTCTTC.

The chain employs TRBV2 and TRBJ2-2; D may be TRBD2 (6 bases). The V end was cut by 7 bases, the J end by 1 base, with 13 bases between. This CDR3 is 15 amino acids long. The germline V gene has CDR1 SNHLY and CDR2 FYNNEI. The CDR3 DNA follows: TGTGCCAGCAAAGAATGGGGAGGGAACACCGGGGAGCTGTTTTTT. Protein product: CASKEWGGNTGELFF. The full variable domain, rest sourced from reference TRBV2 and TRBJ2-2, is EPEVTQTPSHQVTQMGQEVILRCVPISNHLYFYWYRQILGQKVEFLVSFYNNEISEKSEIFDDQFSVERPDGSNFTLKIRSTKLEDSAMYFCASKEWGGNTGELFFGEGSRLTVL.

The V call is TRBV15, the J call TRBJ1-5; TRBD1 aligns across 8 bases. The CDR3 extends over 14 amino acids. Germline V lookup: CDR1 LNHNV, CDR2 YYDKDF (reference sequence). With V trimmed by 5 bases and J by 4 bases, 4 bases remained unmatched. In DNA form, the CDR3 reads TGTGCCACCAGCCCGGACAGGGCGAATCAGCCCCAGCATTTT. The encoded protein is CATSPDRANQPQHF. The full variable domain, rest sourced from reference TRBV15 and TRBJ1-5, is DAMVIQNPRYQVTQFGKPVTLSCSQTLNHNVMYWYQQKSSQAPKLLFHYYDKDFNNEADTPDNFQSRRPNTSFCFLDIRSPGLGDTAMYLCATSPDRANQPQHFGDGTRLSIL.

This clonotype was recorded a few times. The rearrangement uses TRBV28 and TRBJ1-2; D unclear. The germline V gene encodes CDR1 MDHEN and CDR2 SYDVKM. The CDR3 totals 15 residues. V shed 6 bases and J shed 8 bases, with 22 bases lying between them. DNA of the CDR3: TGTGCCAGCAGCCCACCCATCTTCTCCTACCAAGGCTACACCTTC. Translated: CASSPPIFSYQGYTF.